Presented here are 21 T cell receptor beta chains from one specimen sequenced in a study of blood T cell repertoires in COVID-19 (dated by TCRdb to 2019 to 2021). Preparation of the library involved the immunoSEQ multiplex PCR assay. Entries here come from immuneACCESS through TCRdb and include only in-frame sequences with V and J called. Some clones fail to appear in such tables; in the studies checked, an unresolved V gene covers under half of the shortfall, and the cause of the remainder is unknown. For this sample the table gives roughly 500,000 clones, of which 70% to 90% were detected only once. Clones ranked in the top ten supply approximately 2.9% of the sample. The source material was peripheral blood. These receptors came from a human donor in a cohort sampled during active COVID-19.

This chain links TRBV27 with TRBJ1-1; the match to TRBD1 covers 8 bases. Germline V gene lookup returns CDR1 MNHEY and CDR2 SMNVEV (reference sequence). With V trimmed by 5 bases and J by 4 bases, 6 bases remained unmatched. This CDR3 has 14 residues. The CDR3 here is CASSQTGDFTEAFF. The DNA of the CDR3 is TGTGCCAGCAGTCAGACAGGGGACTTCACTGAAGCTTTCTTT.

The rearrangement joins TRBV29-1 to TRBJ2-7; tentative D call: TRBD1 (6 bases). Trimming removed 5 bases at V and 5 bases at J, with 19 bases between. Germline CDR1 is SQVTM and CDR2 is ANQGSEA. This CDR3 is built from 14 residues. CDR3: CSVPQQGGLHEQYF. CDR3 bases: TGCAGCGTTCCACAACAGGGCGGGTTACACGAGCAGTACTTC.

This chain connects TRBV18 to TRBJ1-2; D is perhaps TRBD1 (5 bases). Germline V gives CDR1 KGHSH, CDR2 LQKENI. The CDR3 has 14 residues. V lost 0 bases and J lost 5, with 10 bases in between. In DNA, the CDR3 is TGTGCCAGCTCACCACCCACAGGCCGTTATGGCTACACCTTC. Translation: CASSPPTGRYGYTF. Supplemented by reference TRBV18 and TRBJ1-2, the full variable domain reads NAGVMQNPRHLVRRRGQEARLRCSPMKGHSHVYWYRQLPEEGLKFMVYLQKENIIDESGMPKERFSAEFPKEGPSILRIQQVVRGDSAAYFCASSPPTGRYGYTFGSGTRLTVV.

The chain employs TRBV6-1 and TRBJ1-1, with a tentative D call TRBD1 (5 bases). From germline, CDR1 is MNHNS and CDR2 SASEGT. The V and J ends lost 3 bases and 3 bases respectively, with 8 bases between them. There are 13 residues in the CDR3. CDR3 sequence: CASSDDRDTEAFF. In DNA form, the CDR3 reads TGTGCCAGCAGTGACGACAGAGACACTGAAGCTTTCTTT.

In this sample, this clone turned up a few times. CDR3 sequence (DNA): TGCAGTGCCAGTCGGACACTGAACACTGAAGCTTTCTTT. As protein: CSASRTLNTEAFF. The rearrangement joins TRBV20-1 to TRBJ1-1; the D gene is possibly TRBD1 (5 bases). Trimming stripped 6 bases from V and 0 bases from J, with 11 bases between. This CDR3 has 13 residues. The germline V gene has CDR1 DFQATT and CDR2 SNEGSKA (reference sequence).

The chain employs TRBV12-3 or TRBV12-4 and TRBJ1-1; no clear D. The V end lost 3 bases, the J end lost 11 bases, and 13 bases lay between the germline ends. The CDR3 length is 12 residues. This CDR3 is CASSLMERLAFF. CDR3 bases: TGTGCCAGCAGTTTGATGGAGCGGCTTGCTTTCTTT.

The chain is built from TRBV3-1 (or the pseudogene TRBV3-2) and TRBJ1-5, with a weak D call TRBD1 (6 bases). The ends were cut back, 4 bases at V and 6 bases at J, with 16 bases in the middle. The CDR3 consists of 15 residues. CDR1 and CDR2 from the germline V gene are LGHDT and YNNKEL (reference sequence). The CDR3 region is CASSLDRSYPQPQHF. DNA of the CDR3: TGTGCCAGCAGCCTTGACAGGAGTTACCCTCAGCCCCAGCATTTT.

V gene TRBV7-2 combines with J gene TRBJ2-5, with a possible D match to TRBD1 (7 bases). CDR3 length equals 15 residues. V was trimmed by 2 bases and J by 5 bases, leaving 15 bases between them. CDR1 and CDR2 from the germline V gene are SGHTA and FQGNSA. CDR3 amino acids: CASSLMRAGGETQYF. CDR3 DNA: TGTGCCAGCAGCTTAATGAGGGCAGGGGGGGAGACCCAGTACTTC.

This chain connects TRBV21-1 to TRBJ2-2; the table calls TRBD1, which could not be checked here. TRBV21-1 is flagged as a pseudogene. CDR3 length: 15 residues. The CDR3 loop is CASSKAGYRDGELFF. CDR3 in DNA: TGTGCCAGCAGCAAAGCGGGATACAGGGACGGGGAGCTGTTTTTT.

The chain uses TRBV9 and TRBJ2-1; perhaps TRBD2 as D (6 bases). The CDR3 is 14 amino acids. Trimming pared 0 bases from V and 8 bases from J, leaving 12 bases between. Germline lookup yields CDR1 SGDLS and CDR2 YYNGEE. For the CDR3, the DNA is TGTGCCAGCAGCGTAGGGGCGGGAAGGGATGAGCAGTTCTTC. This codes for CASSVGAGRDEQFF.

The chain is built from TRBV3-1 (or the pseudogene TRBV3-2) and TRBJ1-3; weak D call: TRBD1 (5 bases). V lost 4 bases, J lost 4 bases, and 11 bases lay in between. The CDR3 is 14 residues long. CDR1 and CDR2 (germline): LGHDT, YNNKEL (reference sequence). The CDR3 coding sequence is TGTGCCAGCAGCCCCGGGGGGATAGGAAACACCATATATTTT. Translated, it gives CASSPGGIGNTIYF.

This sequence joins TRBV5-8 and TRBJ2-7; perhaps TRBD2 as D (5 bases). CDR3 length: 12 amino acids. Trimming removed 4 bases at V and 3 bases at J, with 8 bases between. CDR1 and CDR2 from the germline V gene are SGHTS and YDEGEE. The CDR3 is CASSLTNYEQYF. CDR3 DNA sequence: TGTGCCAGCAGCCTGACTAACTACGAGCAGTACTTC.

CDR3 nucleotide sequence: TGTGCCAGCAGCTTAAGGGCTAGCGGCGCCTACGAGCAGTACTTC. Its protein is CASSLRASGAYEQYF. The V gene is TRBV7-2, the J gene TRBJ2-7; 7 bases align to TRBD2. This CDR3 has 15 residues. V lost 2 bases, J lost 2 bases, and 6 bases stayed unmatched. Per germline, CDR1 SGHTA and CDR2 FQGNSA.

J is TRBJ2-7 and V is TRBV4-1; D is possibly TRBD1 (5 bases). The V end lost 0 bases, the J end lost 0 bases, and 18 bases lay between the germline ends. The germline V gene encodes CDR1 MGHRA and CDR2 YSYEKL. CDR3 size: 18 residues. CDR3 sequence reads: CASSQESGYSPSSYEQYF. DNA of the CDR3: TGCGCCAGCAGCCAAGAATCAGGGTACAGTCCTAGCTCCTACGAGCAGTACTTC.

The chain has TRBV9 and TRBJ2-2; 7 bases align to TRBD2. Germline CDR1 is SGDLS and CDR2 is YYNGEE. The V and J ends lost 4 bases and 6 bases, in that order; junction bases with no gene match: 9. The length of the CDR3 is 15 residues. The CDR3: CASSSSGGPAGELFF. The CDR3 nucleotides are TGTGCCAGCAGCTCCTCGGGGGGTCCGGCCGGGGAGCTGTTTTTT.

V is TRBV19 and J is TRBJ1-2, with unresolved D. The germline V and J ends were trimmed by 3 bases and 4 bases, with 12 bases remaining between them. This CDR3 contains 14 residues. The germline V gene has CDR1 LNHDA and CDR2 SQIVND (reference sequence). In DNA, the CDR3 is TGTGCCAGTAGTATTCGAGGAGTTGTCTATGGCTACACCTTC. The encoded protein is CASSIRGVVYGYTF.

This clone was found a few times. The gene calls are TRBV19 and TRBJ2-7; D is ambiguous. CDR1 is LNHDA and CDR2 is SQIVND in the germline V gene (reference sequence). Between the trimmed V and J ends, which lost 8 bases and 2 bases, there was a span of 16 bases. The CDR3 extends over 14 amino acids. CDR3 protein: CASGESRSTYEQYF. In DNA form, the CDR3 reads TGTGCCAGTGGTGAGTCCCGGAGCACCTACGAGCAGTACTTC.

About this clone: Other DNA sequences in this specimen translate into the identical CDR3. The gene calls are TRBV9 and TRBJ1-1; D is unresolved. The CDR3 totals 12 residues. Per germline, CDR1 SGDLS and CDR2 YYNGEE. Trimming took off 3 bases at V and 4 bases at J, with 7 bases between the two ends. CDR3 protein: CASSGPGTEAFF. The CDR3 nucleotides read TGTGCCAGCAGCGGTCCCGGCACTGAAGCTTTCTTT.

This chain joins TRBV4-2 and TRBJ1-4; D is perhaps TRBD1 (5 bases). Trimming stripped 4 bases from V and 7 bases from J, with 16 bases between. From germline, CDR1 is LGHNA and CDR2 YNFKEQ. The CDR3 runs 15 residues. The CDR3 spells CASSPRLGVGEKLFF. The CDR3, as DNA: TGTGCCAGCAGCCCACGACTAGGGGTAGGTGAAAAACTGTTTTTT.

CDR3 in DNA: TGTGCCAGCAGCTTAGCTAGCGGGGAATACAATGAGCAGTTCTTC. Translated: CASSLASGEYNEQFF. V and J are TRBV7-2 and TRBJ2-1; 8 bases are shared with TRBD2. V lost 0 bases and J lost 4; bases outside the gene matches: 2. There are 15 residues in the CDR3. Germline V gene data show CDR1 as SGHTA and CDR2 as FQGNSA.

This chain links TRBV12-3 or TRBV12-4 with TRBJ1-1; 8 nucleotides align to TRBD1. V trimming: 7 bases; J trimming: 1 base; junction bases outside the gene matches: 2. The CDR3 is made up of 13 amino acids. CDR3 in DNA: TGTGCCAGCACCGGGACAGGGAACACTGAAGCTTTCTTT. This sequence encodes CASTGTGNTEAFF.